These T cell receptor beta chains were read from a single sample in a study of early T cells in non-severe SARS-CoV-2 infection. Each CDR3 protein gets one entry after TCRdb re-called the 5' RACE reads with MiXCR. The repertoire holds some 87,000 distinct CDR3 sequences, with about 12% as singletons. The material sequenced was whole blood. These receptors were obtained from an adult who was a healthcare worker with PCR-confirmed SARS-CoV-2 infection or an uninfected control (not recorded which). Each CDR3 is given with its conserved first and last residue. The D gene is left open where the match is weak. Clone size is shown for a subset of rows, as once, few, many or a class of expanded clone.

>TRBV19|many|TRBJ2-6|.
CASSPTGFSSGANVLTF
TGTGCCAGTAGCCCGACAGGCTTCAGCTCTGGGGCCAACGTCCTGACTTTC
>TRBV7-2|many|TRBJ2-1|.
CASSLDPDSFNEQFF
TGTGCCAGCAGCTTAGACCCGGACAGCTTCAATGAGCAGTTCTTC
>TRBV23-1|many|TRBJ2-5|.
CASSQSGGETQYF
TGCGCCAGCAGTCAATCTGGGGGAGAGACCCAGTACTTC
>TRBV9|many|TRBJ2-1|.
CASSVGSTYNEQFF
TGTGCCAGCAGCGTAGGTTCTACCTACAATGAGCAGTTCTTC
>TRBV11-2|many|TRBJ2-1|.
CASSLVQGDEQFF
TGTGCCAGCAGCTTGGTACAGGGCGATGAGCAGTTCTTC
>TRBV20-1|many|TRBJ2-7|.
CSAGGTPGSYEQYF
TGCAGTGCTGGCGGGACACCCGGCTCCTACGAGCAGTACTTC
>TRBV9|many|TRBJ2-1|TRBD1
CASSTPGQGNEQFF
TGTGCCAGCAGCACGCCGGGACAGGGGAATGAGCAGTTCTTC
>TRBV28|many|TRBJ2-1|.
CASSPPGSLGEQFF
TGTGCCAGCAGTCCCCCCGGATCACTGGGTGAGCAGTTCTTC
>TRBV7-6|few|TRBJ2-1|.
CASSLRPRDNFKNEQFF
TGTGCCAGCAGCTTAAGGCCGCGGGACAACTTCAAGAATGAGCAGTTCTTC
>TRBV15|.|TRBJ2-1|TRBD2
CATSRDGLAGYNEQFF
TGTGCCACCAGCAGAGATGGGCTAGCGGGTTACAATGAGCAGTTCTTC
>TRBV28|many|TRBJ2-1|TRBD1
CASGQVFYNEQFF
TGTGCCAGCGGACAGGTTTTCTACAATGAGCAGTTCTTC
>TRBV7-6|.|TRBJ1-5|.
CASSSGYQPQHF
TGTGCCAGCAGCTCAGGTTATCAGCCCCAGCATTTT
>TRBV9|few|TRBJ1-4|.
CASSPQTATNEKLFF
TGTGCCAGCAGCCCTCAAACTGCAACTAATGAAAAACTGTTTTTT
>TRBV5-6|.|TRBJ2-1|.
CASSPSMGQFF
TGTGCCAGCAGCCCCTCAATGGGGCAGTTCTTC
>TRBV5-4|many|TRBJ2-7|.
CASSLAGQGRPYEQYF
TGTGCCAGCAGCTTGGCCGGACAAGGGAGGCCCTACGAGCAGTACTTC
>TRBV18|.|TRBJ1-2|.
CASSSAGGTSYGYTF
TGTGCCAGCTCATCGGCGGGGGGTACGTCCTATGGCTACACCTTC
>TRBV12-3/TRBV12-4|.|TRBJ2-7|.
CASSPGRDESEQYF
TGTGCCAGCAGCCCGGGACGAGACGAATCCGAGCAGTACTTC
>TRBV4-1|many|TRBJ2-1|.
CASSQPGQFRNEQFF
TGCGCCAGCAGCCAACCCGGACAGTTTAGGAATGAGCAGTTCTTC
>TRBV7-9|.|TRBJ2-1|.
CASSLGQYNEQFF
TGTGCCAGCAGCTTAGGGCAGTACAATGAGCAGTTCTTC
>TRBV7-6|many|TRBJ2-2|.
CASSPSERTGELFF
TGTGCCAGCAGCCCCTCGGAACGGACCGGGGAGCTGTTTTTT
>TRBV3-1|many|TRBJ2-1|.
CASSQRAVSLGQFF
TGTGCCAGCAGCCAGAGGGCAGTTAGCTTGGGGCAGTTCTTC
>TRBV29-1|many|TRBJ2-7|.
CSVDGGGGIHEQYF
TGCAGCGTTGACGGTGGTGGGGGGATCCACGAGCAGTACTTC
>TRBV11-2|many|TRBJ1-4|TRBD1
CASRIQGAYEKLFF
TGTGCCAGCAGAATACAGGGGGCATATGAAAAACTGTTTTTT
>TRBV7-9|many|TRBJ2-1|TRBD2
CASTTPSLAGRMDEQFF
TGTGCCAGCACCACACCCTCTCTAGCGGGGAGGATGGATGAGCAGTTCTTC
>TRBV18|many|TRBJ1-4|.
CASSPGRVNDRKLFF
TGTGCCAGCTCACCAGGCCGGGTTAACGATCGAAAACTGTTTTTT
>TRBV28|few|TRBJ2-7|TRBD2
CASGYGGADEQYF
TGTGCCAGCGGGTACGGGGGGGCCGACGAGCAGTACTTC
>TRBV3-1|.|TRBJ1-2|.
CASSQEPGSAYGYTF
TGTGCCAGCAGCCAAGAGCCGGGGTCGGCCTATGGCTACACCTTC
>TRBV12-3/TRBV12-4|many|TRBJ2-1|.
CASSLLNEQFF
TGTGCCAGCAGTTTACTCAATGAGCAGTTCTTC
>TRBV6-5|few|TRBJ1-2|.
CASTQGIYGYTF
TGTGCCAGCACCCAGGGGATTTATGGCTACACCTTC
>TRBV6-6|.|TRBJ2-3|.
CASSYGSKPSTDTQYF
TGTGCCAGCAGTTACGGCAGCAAACCTAGCACAGATACGCAGTATTTT
>TRBV27|few|TRBJ2-5|TRBD2
CASSTTSGGLEETQYF
TGTGCCAGCAGTACGACTAGCGGGGGGCTAGAAGAGACCCAGTACTTC
>TRBV11-2|many|TRBJ2-5|TRBD2
CASSSGLAGVMETQYF
TGTGCCAGCAGCTCCGGACTAGCGGGAGTAATGGAGACCCAGTACTTC
>TRBV2|many|TRBJ2-7|TRBD1
CASKYGTETYEQYF
TGTGCCAGCAAGTACGGGACAGAGACCTACGAGCAGTACTTC
>TRBV29-1|.|TRBJ1-2|TRBD1
CSVLGQGNYGYTF
TGCAGCGTTCTGGGACAGGGGAACTATGGCTACACCTTC
>TRBV29-1|.|TRBJ2-7|.
CSVAGYEQYF
TGCAGCGTTGCTGGTTACGAGCAGTACTTC
>TRBV7-9|few|TRBJ2-1|.
CASSQVSGDYNEQFF
TGTGCCAGCAGCCAAGTTTCGGGGGACTACAATGAGCAGTTCTTC
>TRBV6-2/TRBV6-3|.|TRBJ2-7|.
CASTHSPIQSTSHYEQYF
TGTGCCAGCACCCATTCTCCGATCCAATCTACATCCCACTACGAGCAGTACTTC
>TRBV27|many|TRBJ2-7|.
CASKKGGDYEQYF
TGTGCCAGCAAAAAGGGGGGCGACTACGAGCAGTACTTC
>TRBV20-1|many|TRBJ2-1|TRBD2
CSARGGRGGLAQFF
TGCAGTGCCCGTGGGGGACGGGGGGGCCTAGCGCAGTTCTTC
>TRBV7-9|many|TRBJ2-4|.
CASSSEGPDKNIQYF
TGTGCCAGCAGCTCGGAGGGCCCGGACAAAAACATTCAGTACTTC
>TRBV2|.|TRBJ1-5|.
CASRDQGLGTQHF
TGTGCCAGCAGGGATCAGGGACTCGGAACCCAGCATTTT
>TRBV7-8|.|TRBJ2-3|.
CASSLADSYTQYF
TGTGCCAGCAGCTTAGCGGACAGTTATACGCAGTATTTT
>TRBV24-1|.|TRBJ2-1|.
CATSAWTDSYNEQFF
TGTGCCACCAGTGCCTGGACGGACTCCTACAATGAGCAGTTCTTC
>TRBV20-1|.|TRBJ1-6|TRBD1
CSAVRDSSYNSPLHF
TGCAGTGCCGTTCGGGACAGCTCCTATAATTCACCCCTCCACTTT
>TRBV5-5|few|TRBJ1-3|.
CASSFVRNSGNTIYF
TGTGCCAGCAGCTTCGTACGAAACTCTGGAAACACCATATATTTT
>TRBV28|many|TRBJ2-7|.
CASGRERREQYF
TGTGCCAGCGGCCGGGAAAGACGCGAGCAGTACTTC
>TRBV6-5|few|TRBJ1-1|TRBD1
CASSYSGTVNTEAFF
TGTGCCAGCAGTTACTCTGGGACAGTGAACACTGAAGCTTTCTTT
>TRBV7-9|.|TRBJ2-1|TRBD2
CASSSGGRLAGGDEQFF
TGTGCCAGCAGTTCAGGGGGGCGACTAGCGGGAGGCGATGAGCAGTTCTTC
>TRBV2|.|TRBJ2-7|.
CASSGGPYEQYF
TGTGCCAGTTCCGGGGGGCCCTACGAGCAGTACTTC
>TRBV11-1|.|TRBJ2-1|TRBD2
CASSPGTSGSSEQFF
TGTGCCAGCAGCCCCGGGACTAGCGGGAGTTCTGAGCAGTTCTTC
>TRBV19|.|TRBJ1-5|.
CASRAREVSQPQHF
TGTGCCAGTAGAGCCCGGGAAGTTAGTCAGCCCCAGCATTTT
>TRBV18|.|TRBJ2-1|.
CASSRDNEQFF
TGTGCCAGCTCACGAGACAATGAGCAGTTCTTC
>TRBV5-6|few|TRBJ1-1|TRBD1
CASSVRGRRTEAFF
TGTGCCAGCAGCGTCAGGGGGCGCCGGACTGAAGCTTTCTTT
>TRBV11-2|many|TRBJ2-5|.
CASSFGQQETQYF
TGTGCCAGCAGCTTTGGGCAGCAAGAGACCCAGTACTTC